The sequence of this T cell receptor beta chain was determined in a study of siplizumab effects on memory and regulatory T cells. About this clone: Antigen unknown.

Roughly 10^5 TCR templates per sample were sequenced. TCRdb keeps only in-frame clones here, not all; method: immunoSEQ multiplex PCR. The table shows some 100,000 clones, with 85% to 95% occurring only once. The study, taken as a whole, reports: Confirmation was lacking for the suppressive function of proliferating Tregs derived from siplizumab cultures. Siplizumab led to significantly less abundant alloreactive sequences that could be traced back to unstimulated CD4+ memory cells.

Sequencing input: Tregs sorted from blood. This TCR was recovered from a human donor in good health.

In nucleotides, the CDR3 is TGTGCCAGTATGGGGGGTACCAATCAGCCCCAGCATTTT. Its protein product is CASMGGTNQPQHF. The chain joins TRBV19 to TRBJ1-5; possibly TRBD1 for D (5 bases). The CDR3 extends over 13 amino acids. Germline values: CDR1 LNHDA, CDR2 SQIVND (reference sequence). V dropped 7 bases and J dropped 3 bases, with 10 bases sitting between them.